This T cell receptor beta chain appears in the sequencing data of a study of CD8 T cells in ankylosing spondylitis. Study-level findings and limits: CD8+ disease-linked clones were present at relatively low frequencies in blood. A motif of eight highly homologous TCR beta variants was seen as apparently characteristic of ankylosing spondylitis blood. In the blood and synovial fluid of reactive arthritis, some motif variants had been previously reported.

A remark on this clonotype: Its target is unknown.

Looked up from germline, CDR1 is MNHEY and CDR2 is SVGEGT. This CDR3 is 16 amino acids long. Trimming left V 2 bases short and J 7 bases short, with 18 bases between. TCRdb redid the calling of the 5' RACE reads with MiXCR, one entry per CDR3 protein. This sample has 300,000 to 350,000 distinct CDR3 sequences, with about 20% found just once. This chain connects TRBV6-2 or TRBV6-3 to TRBJ1-5; unclear D gene. This TCR came from a female donor with ankylosing spondylitis or in good health (not recorded which). The sequencing sample was made of blood, either unsorted or a sorted T cell fraction (not recorded which). CDR3 sequence: CASSYGVITTLQPQHF. For the CDR3, the DNA is TGTGCCAGCAGTTACGGGGTTATTACCACCTTACAGCCCCAGCATTTT.